The rows below give T cell receptor beta chains drawn from one sample of a study of T cells in tuberculosis. Some clones are missing from TCRdb's copy, which holds only in-frame ones; the method was immunoSEQ multiplex PCR. This table holds fewer than 55,000 clones, about 95% found once. Material: PBMCs, obtained at tuberculosis diagnosis. Source of these receptors: an adult with tuberculosis. Both conserved end residues are part of each CDR3. The D gene is left open where the match is weak. Only part of the rows carry a size: once, few, many, or a class if the clone is expanded.

CDR3nt,CDR3aa,j_gene,d_gene,v_gene,abundance
TGTGCCAGCAGTGACTCGAACACTGAAGCTTTCTTT,CASSDSNTEAFF,TRBJ1-1,.,TRBV27,.
TGCGCCAGCAGCCAAGATCTTAGGGGTCTGGGCGAGCAGTACTTC,CASSQDLRGLGEQYF,TRBJ2-7,.,TRBV4-1,once
TGTGCCACCAGCAGAGCAGGGACTCCCTACTATGGCTACACCTTC,CATSRAGTPYYGYTF,TRBJ1-2,.,TRBV15,once
TGCGCCAGCAGCCTACGAAGCGGGAGGTTCCGCGAGCAGTACTTC,CASSLRSGRFREQYF,TRBJ2-7,TRBD2,TRBV4-1,.
TGCGCCAGCAGCTTGGATCGCGGGAGATCCGGCGAGCAGTACTTC,CASSLDRGRSGEQYF,TRBJ2-7,TRBD2,TRBV5-1,.
TGTGCCAGCCACAGGGGGGATACCGGGGAGCTGTTTTTT,CASHRGDTGELFF,TRBJ2-2,TRBD1,TRBV6-5,once
TGTGCCAGCAGTTACCGAGGGATAGGCACAGATACGCAGTATTTT,CASSYRGIGTDTQYF,TRBJ2-3,.,TRBV6-5,.
TGCAGCGGGCGACCAGGAGCGGGTGAGCAGTTCTTC,CSGRPGAGEQFF,TRBJ2-1,.,TRBV29-1,.
TGTGCTAGTGGCTTAGCGGCCAATTCCTACGAGCAGTACTTC,CASGLAANSYEQYF,TRBJ2-7,.,TRBV12-5,once
TGTGCCAGCAGCCTACTAGCGGGAGGCACAGATACGCAGTATTTT,CASSLLAGGTDTQYF,TRBJ2-3,TRBD2,TRBV6-5,.
TGTGCCAGCTCACCGGGGGCTGGGTTCGACTATGGCTACACCTTC,CASSPGAGFDYGYTF,TRBJ1-2,.,TRBV18,.